The 20 T cell receptor beta chains reported below all come from one sample, sequenced in a study of spatial heterogeneity in lung cancer. TCRdb used MiXCR to reprocess the 5' RACE reads, holding one entry per CDR3 protein. The sample includes approximately 82,000 distinct CDR3 sequences, over 10% of them seen just once. Time point specified: sample taken at primary tumor resection. In each case, whole RNA from tumor, nontumor lung or frozen PBMC was sequenced unsorted. Sequencing was performed on PBMCs, taken at surgery. These TCRs come from a male donor with early-stage non-small cell lung cancer.

This clonotype came up a few times. The chain is built from TRBV30 and TRBJ1-1; TRBD1 is a possible D gene (6 bases). The germline gives CDR1 GTSNPN, CDR2 SVGIG (reference sequence). Trimming took off 2 bases at V and 5 bases at J, with 15 bases between the two ends. The CDR3 is made up of 14 amino acids. The CDR3 DNA reads as TGTGCCTGGAGTACGGGGTATAGGGGGACTGAAGCTTTCTTT. This encodes CAWSTGYRGTEAFF.

This clonotype has more than one count but fewer than ten. This rearrangement joins TRBV5-1 to TRBJ2-5; D is perhaps TRBD1 or TRBD2 (5 bases each). V was cut by 2 bases and J by 2 bases, with 10 bases left in between. The CDR3 extends over 14 amino acids. The germline V gene encodes CDR1 SGHRS and CDR2 YFSETQ. DNA of the CDR3: TGCGCCAGCAGCTTCGTAGGGGAGCAAGAGACCCAGTACTTC. Translated, it gives CASSFVGEQETQYF.

V usage is TRBV12-5 and J usage is TRBJ2-7, with TRBD2 identical over 11 bases. Trimming took 5 bases from V and 4 from J; bases not matched to a gene: 10. This CDR3 has 16 residues. Germline values: CDR1 LGHNT, CDR2 FRNRAP. The CDR3 is CASGTPTSGVSYEQYF. CDR3 DNA: TGTGCTAGTGGTACACCGACTAGCGGGGTATCATACGAGCAGTACTTC.

This clonotype occurred many times. This chain joins TRBV7-9 and TRBJ1-1; D unclear. V was trimmed by 3 bases and J by 6 bases, leaving 17 bases between them. There are 15 residues in the CDR3. Germline V gene lookup returns CDR1 SEHNR and CDR2 FQNEAQ (reference sequence). CDR3 nucleotide sequence: TGTGCCAGCAGCTTGGGAGACACCACGTCGGCTGAAGCTTTCTTT. Translating gives CASSLGDTTSAEAFF.

This chain joins TRBV7-9 and TRBJ1-3; D is uncertain. CDR1 and CDR2 (germline): SEHNR, FQNEAQ (reference sequence). The ends were cut back, 2 bases at V and 6 bases at J, with 5 bases in the middle. The CDR3 consists of 12 residues. DNA for the CDR3: TGTGCCAGCAGCTTAACGATAAACACCATATATTTT. It codes for CASSLTINTIYF.

The J gene is TRBJ2-7, the V gene TRBV29-1; TRBD2 matches at 12 bases. Germline lookup yields CDR1 SQVTM and CDR2 ANQGSEA. This CDR3 contains 16 residues. V shed 1 base, J shed 3 bases, and the junction held 7 bases outside the gene matches. The CDR3 DNA follows: TGCAGCGTTGAAGGGGATACTAGCGGGAGGAACTACGAGCAGTACTTC. Its translation is CSVEGDTSGRNYEQYF.

This clonotype was seen a handful of times. The chain links TRBV5-1 to TRBJ2-1; the D is unclear. The CDR3 extends over 11 amino acids. V dropped 7 bases and J dropped 10 bases, with 12 bases sitting between them. The germline gives CDR1 SGHRS, CDR2 YFSETQ. DNA of the CDR3: TGCGCCAGCGCTATCAATTTAGAGCAGTTCTTC. It is translated as CASAINLEQFF.

V usage is TRBV20-1 and J usage is TRBJ2-2, with 7 positions matching TRBD2. Losses at the gene ends were 3 bases for V and 6 bases for J; bases not matched to a gene: 10. The CDR3 length is 15 residues. Germline CDR1 is DFQATT and CDR2 is SNEGSKA (reference sequence). The CDR3 DNA is TGCAGTGCTAGGGTGGGCGGGAGTCAGCCCGGGGAGCTGTTTTTT. Amino acid sequence: CSARVGGSQPGELFF.

The CDR3 coding sequence is TGTGCTAGTGGTTTGGTAATTCCTGATGAGCAGTTCTTC. Amino acids: CASGLVIPDEQFF. The chain carries TRBV12-5 and TRBJ2-1; D is uncertain. Looked up from germline, CDR1 is LGHNT and CDR2 is FRNRAP. CDR3 length: 13 residues. Trimming shortened V by 0 bases and J by 8 bases, and 8 bases separated the two germline ends.

The V and J genes are TRBV20-1 and TRBJ2-2, with D uncertain. The CDR3 totals 14 residues. V shed 2 bases and J shed 0 bases, with 7 bases lying between them. CDR1 is DFQATT and CDR2 is SNEGSKA in the germline V gene (reference sequence). Here the CDR3 DNA reads TGCAGTGCTAGAAACATTGCGAACACCGGGGAGCTGTTTTTT. Translating gives CSARNIANTGELFF.

This clonotype was observed at least ten times. The CDR3 DNA reads TGTGCCAGCAGCTCTCAATACTACAATGAGCAGTTCTTC. The encoded protein is CASSSQYYNEQFF. The chain is built from TRBV28 and TRBJ2-1; D unclear. The germline CDR1 and CDR2 sequences are MDHEN and SYDVKM. This CDR3 contains 13 residues. V was shortened by 6 bases and J by 3 bases, with 9 bases between the two germline ends. Variable domain in full (rest from reference TRBV28 and TRBJ2-1): DVKVTQSSRYLVKRTGEKVFLECVQDMDHENMFWYRQDPGLGLRLIYFSYDVKMKEKGDIPEGYSVSREKKERFSLILESASTNQTSMYLCASSSQYYNEQFFGPGTRLTVL.

This clonotype was found a few times. The chain joins TRBV25-1 to TRBJ1-1; 7 bases line up with TRBD1. The germline V gene encodes CDR1 MGHDK and CDR2 SYGVNS. Trimming at V came to 3 bases and at J to 0 bases, leaving 1 base not matched to a gene. CDR3 length: 14 residues. CDR3 in amino acids: CASSETGMNTEAFF. The CDR3 DNA sequence: TGTGCCAGCAGTGAGACAGGGATGAACACTGAAGCTTTCTTT.

A few counts support this clonotype. V gene TRBV20-1 combines with J gene TRBJ1-1; D not certain. This CDR3 has 12 amino acids. Trimming pared 6 bases from V and 8 bases from J, leaving 16 bases between. Germline CDR1 and CDR2: DFQATT and SNEGSKA (reference sequence). DNA of the CDR3: TGCAGTGCCCCGCAGACCCCGAGGGAAGCTTTCTTT. Its protein is CSAPQTPREAFF.

This clonotype has just a few counts. This chain connects TRBV20-1 to TRBJ2-3; 15 bases agree with TRBD2. The CDR3 is 16 amino acids. The germline V gene encodes CDR1 DFQATT and CDR2 SNEGSKA (reference sequence). V lost 5 bases and J lost 4; bases outside the gene matches: 7. The CDR3 DNA reads TGCAGTGCTCCCGGACTAGCGGGAGGGCCCTCAGATACGCAGTATTTT. Protein sequence: CSAPGLAGGPSDTQYF.

The V call is TRBV2, the J call TRBJ1-4; D call uncertain. The length of the CDR3 is 15 residues. From germline, CDR1 is SNHLY and CDR2 FYNNEI. Trimming took off 1 base at V and 4 bases at J, with 10 bases between the two ends. The CDR3 here is CASSEDKGLNEKLFF. The CDR3 coding sequence is TGTGCCAGCAGTGAAGACAAGGGCCTTAATGAAAAACTGTTTTTT.

V and J are TRBV5-5 and TRBJ2-5; D might be TRBD1 (5 bases). The V end was cut by 4 bases, the J end by 4 bases, with 20 bases between. The CDR3 is 16 residues long. Germline V lookup: CDR1 SGHKS, CDR2 YYEKEE (reference sequence). The CDR3 DNA is TGTGCCAGCAGCCCCGAAGGGGCAGGGTCTCGAGAGACCCAGTACTTC. It translates to CASSPEGAGSRETQYF.

The V call is TRBV4-1, the J call TRBJ1-1, with 10 nucleotides matching TRBD1. This CDR3 has 15 amino acids. CDR1 MGHRA and CDR2 YSYEKL come from the germline V gene. V gave up 4 bases and J gave up 8 bases; unmatched junction bases: 10. In DNA form, the CDR3 reads TGCGCCAGCAGCCCGCCGGACAGGGGGTTCGGCGAAGCTTTCTTT. Its protein is CASSPPDRGFGEAFF.

The rearrangement links TRBV5-6 to TRBJ1-5, with unresolved D. CDR3 length: 13 amino acids. Germline-derived CDR1 and CDR2 are SGHDT and YYEEEE. V was cut by 2 bases and J by 5 bases, with 8 bases left in between. In DNA, the CDR3 is TGTGCCAGCAGCTTTGGACCGGATCAGCCCCAGCATTTT. This encodes CASSFGPDQPQHF. Together with reference TRBV5-6 and TRBJ1-5, the CDR3 gives the full variable domain: DAGVTQSPTHLIKTRGQQVTLRCSPKSGHDTVSWYQQALGQGPQFIFQYYEEEERQRGNFPDRFSGHQFPNYSSELNVNALLLGDSALYLCASSFGPDQPQHFGDGTRLSIL.

This clonotype has only a few counts. The chain uses TRBV5-4 and TRBJ1-3; 7 nucleotides line up with TRBD1. The J segment lost 1 base and the V segment lost 2 bases, leaving 3 bases of the junction unmatched. Germline V gives CDR1 SGHNT, CDR2 YYREEE (reference sequence). This CDR3 has 15 amino acids. The CDR3 is CASSFDRASGNTIYF. CDR3 bases: TGTGCCAGCAGCTTTGACAGGGCATCTGGAAACACCATATATTTT.

The sample holds a few counts of this clonotype. V is TRBV20-1 and J is TRBJ2-7, with TRBD1 matching 8 bases. Germline CDR1 is DFQATT and CDR2 is SNEGSKA (reference sequence). This CDR3 comprises 14 residues. Trimming at V came to 4 bases and at J to 2 bases, leaving 7 bases not matched to a gene. As DNA, the CDR3 is TGCAGTGCTACCGGGACAGGCCACACCTACGAGCAGTACTTC. Translated, it gives CSATGTGHTYEQYF.